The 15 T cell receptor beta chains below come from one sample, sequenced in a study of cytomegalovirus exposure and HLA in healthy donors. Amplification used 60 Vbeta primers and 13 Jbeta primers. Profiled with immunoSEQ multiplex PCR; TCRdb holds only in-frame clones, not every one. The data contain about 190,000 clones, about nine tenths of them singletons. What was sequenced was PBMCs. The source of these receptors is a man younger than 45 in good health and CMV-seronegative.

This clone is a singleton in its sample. The DNA of the CDR3 is TGTGCCAGCAGCTCCGACAGGGGGCAGACTGAAGCTTTCTTT. It encodes CASSSDRGQTEAFF. The chain has TRBV7-9 and TRBJ1-1; 10 bases are a match to TRBD1. Germline V gene data show CDR1 as SEHNR and CDR2 as FQNEAQ (reference sequence). V dropped 4 bases and J dropped 5; count of bases not matched to a gene: 4. The CDR3 loop spans 14 amino acids.

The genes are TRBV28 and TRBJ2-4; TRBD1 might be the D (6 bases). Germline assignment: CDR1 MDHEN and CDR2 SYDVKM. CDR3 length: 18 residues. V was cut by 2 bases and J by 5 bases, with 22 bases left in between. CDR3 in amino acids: CASSLIQGRGMVQNIQYF. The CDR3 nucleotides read TGTGCCAGCAGTTTAATACAGGGAAGGGGCATGGTCCAAAACATTCAGTACTTC. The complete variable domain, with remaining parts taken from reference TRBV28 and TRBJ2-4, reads DVKVTQSSRYLVKRTGEKVFLECVQDMDHENMFWYRQDPGLGLRLIYFSYDVKMKEKGDIPEGYSVSREKKERFSLILESASTNQTSMYLCASSLIQGRGMVQNIQYFGAGTRLSVL.

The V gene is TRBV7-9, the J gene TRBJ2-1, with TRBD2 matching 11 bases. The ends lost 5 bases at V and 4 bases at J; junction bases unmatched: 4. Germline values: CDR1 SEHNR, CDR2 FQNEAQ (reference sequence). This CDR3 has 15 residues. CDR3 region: CASSRGLAVYNEQFF. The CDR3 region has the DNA TGTGCCAGCAGCCGGGGACTAGCGGTGTACAATGAGCAGTTCTTC.

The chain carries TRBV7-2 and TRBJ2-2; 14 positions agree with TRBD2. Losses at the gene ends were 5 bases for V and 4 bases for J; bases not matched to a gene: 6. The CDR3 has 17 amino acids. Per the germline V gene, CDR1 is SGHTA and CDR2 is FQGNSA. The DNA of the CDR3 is TGTGCCAGCAGCGCAGGACTAGCGGGGGGATCCACCGGGGAGCTGTTTTTT. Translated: CASSAGLAGGSTGELFF.

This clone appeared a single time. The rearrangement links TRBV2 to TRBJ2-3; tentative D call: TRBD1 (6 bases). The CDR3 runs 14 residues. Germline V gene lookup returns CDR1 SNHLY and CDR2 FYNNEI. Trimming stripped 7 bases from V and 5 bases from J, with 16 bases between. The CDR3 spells CASTINLGGDTQYF. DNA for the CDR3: TGTGCCAGCACCATTAACTTAGGGGGAGATACGCAGTATTTT.

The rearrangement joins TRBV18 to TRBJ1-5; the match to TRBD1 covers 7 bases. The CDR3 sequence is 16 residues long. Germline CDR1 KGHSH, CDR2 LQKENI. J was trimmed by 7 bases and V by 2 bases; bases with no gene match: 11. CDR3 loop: CASSPDKGAVKQPQHF. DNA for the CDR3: TGTGCCAGCTCACCAGACAAGGGGGCCGTGAAACAGCCCCAGCATTTT.

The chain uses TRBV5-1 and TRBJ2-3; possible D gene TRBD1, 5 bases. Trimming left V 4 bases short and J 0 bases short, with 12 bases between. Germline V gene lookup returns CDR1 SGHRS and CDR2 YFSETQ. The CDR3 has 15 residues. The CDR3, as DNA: TGCGCCAGCAGCCTGGGATCAGGGAGCACAGATACGCAGTATTTT. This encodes CASSLGSGSTDTQYF.

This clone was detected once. Written as DNA, the CDR3 is TGTGCCAGTAGTTCCAGGACAGGGGGCCCAACCCGTCTGTTTTTT. Protein: CASSSRTGGPTRLFF. The chain links TRBV19 to TRBJ1-4, with 11 bases identical to TRBD1. The J segment lost 14 bases and the V segment lost 5 bases, leaving 13 bases of the junction unmatched. This CDR3 is built from 15 residues. Germline CDR1 is LNHDA and CDR2 is SQIVND (reference sequence).

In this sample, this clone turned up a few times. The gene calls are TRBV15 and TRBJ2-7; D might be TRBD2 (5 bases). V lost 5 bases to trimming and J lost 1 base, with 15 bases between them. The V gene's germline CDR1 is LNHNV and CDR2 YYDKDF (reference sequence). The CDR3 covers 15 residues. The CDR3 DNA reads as TGTGCCACCAGCGTACCTACTAGGGCATCCTACGAGCAGTACTTC. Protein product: CATSVPTRASYEQYF.

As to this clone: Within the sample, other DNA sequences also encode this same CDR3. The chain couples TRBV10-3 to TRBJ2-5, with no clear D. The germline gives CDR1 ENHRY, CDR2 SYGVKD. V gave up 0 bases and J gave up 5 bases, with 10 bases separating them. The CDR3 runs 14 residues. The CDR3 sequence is CAISESTAPETQYF. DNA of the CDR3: TGTGCCATCAGTGAGTCGACTGCGCCGGAGACCCAGTACTTC.

In nucleotides, the CDR3 is TGTGCCAGCAGTTTACCCCCATCGACAGGGGTTAAAAGCTACACCTTC. Translation gives CASSLPPSTGVKSYTF. The chain joins TRBV28 to TRBJ1-2; 8 bases align to TRBD1. The CDR3 is 16 residues long. The germline CDR1 and CDR2 sequences are MDHEN and SYDVKM. The ends lost 2 bases at V and 9 bases at J; junction bases unmatched: 14.

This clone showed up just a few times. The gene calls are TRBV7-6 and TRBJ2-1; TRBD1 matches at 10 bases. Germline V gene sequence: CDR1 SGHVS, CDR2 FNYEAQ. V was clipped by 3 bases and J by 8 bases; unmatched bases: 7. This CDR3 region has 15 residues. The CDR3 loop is CASSLGTGVVYEQFF. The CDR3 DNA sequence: TGTGCCAGCAGCTTGGGGACAGGGGTCGTCTATGAGCAGTTCTTC. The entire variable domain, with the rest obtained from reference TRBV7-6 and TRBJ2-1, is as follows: GAGVSQSPRYKVTKRGQDVALRCDPISGHVSLYWYRQALGQGPEFLTYFNYEAQQDKSGLPNDRFSAERPEGSISTLTIQRTEQRDSAMYRCASSLGTGVVYEQFFGPGTRLTVL.

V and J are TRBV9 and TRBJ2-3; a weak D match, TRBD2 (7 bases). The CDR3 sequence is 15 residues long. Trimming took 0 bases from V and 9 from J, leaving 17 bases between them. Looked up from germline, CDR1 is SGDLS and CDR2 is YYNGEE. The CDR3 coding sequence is TGTGCCAGCAGCGTAGGGGACATAGGGAGGGGGACGCAGTATTTT. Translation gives CASSVGDIGRGTQYF.

The CDR3 nucleotides are TGTGCCAGCAGCCCCCCTGGACTAGCGGGGGGAAACACCGGGGAGCTGTTTTTT. Its protein is CASSPPGLAGGNTGELFF. The chain has TRBV7-9 and TRBJ2-2, with 14 bases that match TRBD2. The CDR3 sequence is 18 residues long. Germline V gene lookup returns CDR1 SEHNR and CDR2 FQNEAQ (reference sequence). V gave up 5 bases and J gave up 2 bases; unmatched junction bases: 7.

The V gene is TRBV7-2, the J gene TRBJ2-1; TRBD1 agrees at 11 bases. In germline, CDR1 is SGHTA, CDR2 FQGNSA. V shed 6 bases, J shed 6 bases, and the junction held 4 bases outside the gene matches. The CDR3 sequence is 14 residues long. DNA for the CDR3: TGTGCCAGCAGTGGACAGGGGGCGCTCAATGAGCAGTTCTTC. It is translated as CASSGQGALNEQFF.